These 25 T cell receptor beta chains share one sample of origin, sequenced in a study of blood T cell repertoires in COVID-19. TCRdb's table, derived via immunoSEQ multiplex PCR, lists solely in-frame clones and lacks some. This sample has about 89,000 clones; about four fifths occur once, and the top ten carry approximately 6%. Sample: peripheral blood. These receptors all come from a man aged 70-80 years with COVID-19, enrolled during active disease.

This clone was counted between two and nine times. This chain uses TRBV29-1 with TRBJ1-6; TRBD1 is a possible D gene (6 bases). The CDR3 has 13 amino acids. The V gene lost 7 bases and the J gene lost 10 bases, with 17 bases spanning the gap. Germline loops: CDR1 SQVTM, CDR2 ANQGSEA. CDR3 coding DNA: TGCAGCGCCTCGTGGGGGGGCGGGTCACCCCTCCACTTT. This encodes CSASWGGGSPLHF.

V usage is TRBV27 and J usage is TRBJ2-7; TRBD2 matches 7 bases. CDR1 and CDR2 from the germline V gene are MNHEY and SMNVEV (reference sequence). The CDR3 consists of 21 residues. V trimming: 5 bases; J trimming: 6 bases; junction bases outside the gene matches: 31. CDR3 residues: CASSLRIRREKRGVESGEQYF. The CDR3 DNA follows: TGTGCCAGCAGTCTTCGGATCCGGCGGGAGAAAAGGGGTGTGGAGTCCGGCGAGCAGTACTTC.

The chain joins TRBV7-2 to TRBJ1-1; possibly TRBD1 for D (5 bases). Germline assignment: CDR1 SGHTA and CDR2 FQGNSA. This CDR3 is 16 amino acids long. V lost 1 base and J lost 4, with 16 bases in between. This CDR3 reads CASSLGSPLGATEAFF. DNA for the CDR3: TGTGCCAGCAGCTTAGGTTCCCCTTTAGGGGCCACTGAAGCTTTCTTT.

The V call is TRBV7-9, the J call TRBJ2-1; 10 bases align to TRBD1. The CDR3 length is 15 residues. In germline, CDR1 is SEHNR, CDR2 FQNEAQ (reference sequence). The V segment lost 1 base and the J segment 8 bases; nucleotides outside the gene matches: 5. Here the CDR3 DNA reads TGTGCCAGCAGCTTAGGGACAGGGGGTTTCGATGAGCAGTTCTTC. Encoded protein: CASSLGTGGFDEQFF.

In this sample, this clone turned up a few times. CDR3 sequence reads: CACRGQGLNEAFF. The CDR3 coding sequence is TGTGCCTGTAGGGGACAGGGCCTAAACGAAGCTTTCTTT. The chain links TRBV30 to TRBJ1-1; TRBD1 matches 9 bases. CDR1 and CDR2 (germline): GTSNPN, SVGIG (reference sequence). The junction had 10 bases not matched to a gene; V was cut back by 6 bases and J by 8 bases. The CDR3 is 13 amino acids.

The rearrangement uses TRBV5-4 and TRBJ2-2; TRBD2 aligns across 13 bases. Per the germline V gene, CDR1 is SGHNT and CDR2 is YYREEE (reference sequence). V lost 4 bases to trimming and J lost 5 bases; unmatched junction nucleotides: 5. The CDR3 has 16 amino acids. CDR3 sequence: CASSARTSGSTGELFF. The CDR3 DNA sequence: TGTGCCAGCAGCGCCCGGACTAGCGGGAGTACCGGGGAGCTGTTTTTT. Drawing the rest from reference TRBV5-4 and TRBJ2-2, the complete variable domain is ETGVTQSPTHLIKTRGQQVTLRCSSQSGHNTVSWYQQALGQGPQFIFQYYREEENGRGNFPPRFSGLQFPNYSSELNVNALELDDSALYLCASSARTSGSTGELFFGEGSRLTVL.

This rearrangement joins TRBV4-1 to TRBJ2-7; 11 bases align to TRBD2. The CDR3 consists of 18 residues. Germline CDR1 and CDR2: MGHRA and YSYEKL. The ends lost 0 bases at V and 1 base at J; junction bases unmatched: 8. The CDR3 DNA follows: TGCGCCAGCAGCCAAGATCCCCTAGGGACTAGCGGATCCTACGAGCAGTACTTC. This encodes CASSQDPLGTSGSYEQYF.

This chain connects TRBV7-6 to TRBJ1-2; 8 bases line up with TRBD1. The trim removed 5 bases at V and 6 bases at J, leaving 11 bases unmatched. Germline CDR1 is SGHVS and CDR2 is FNYEAQ. The CDR3 totals 15 residues. CDR3 in DNA: TGTGCCAGCAGCCCACGACTTGGACAGGGAAATGGCTACACCTTC. This codes for CASSPRLGQGNGYTF.

The chain joins TRBV3-1 (or the pseudogene TRBV3-2) to TRBJ2-2; D might be TRBD2 (6 bases). Germline V gives CDR1 LGHDT, CDR2 YNNKEL (reference sequence). V lost 2 bases and J lost 7, with 11 bases in between. The CDR3 totals 14 residues. The DNA of the CDR3 is TGTGCCAGCAGCCAACCGCCCGGGGGCGGGGAGCTGTTTTTT. The encoded protein is CASSQPPGGGELFF.

CDR3 region: CASTVLGSNSPLHF. CDR3 bases: TGTGCCAGCACGGTATTAGGGAGTAATTCACCCCTCCACTTT. The V and J genes are TRBV6-5 and TRBJ1-6; no clear D. The CDR3 has 14 residues. The V gene lost 7 bases and the J gene lost 6 bases, with 13 bases spanning the gap. CDR1 is MNHEY, CDR2 SVGAGI, per germline.

This chain links TRBV18 with TRBJ2-7, with TRBD2 as a possible D gene (6 bases). Germline lookup yields CDR1 KGHSH and CDR2 LQKENI. The CDR3 spans 14 residues. V dropped 4 bases and J dropped 6 bases, with 16 bases sitting between them. The CDR3 loop is CASSRSWGESEQYF. Here the CDR3 DNA reads TGTGCCAGCTCACGCTCATGGGGGGAAAGCGAGCAGTACTTC.

This chain connects TRBV5-5 to TRBJ1-6; a possible D gene is TRBD1 (6 bases). There are 15 residues in the CDR3. The germline V and J ends were trimmed by 1 base and 8 bases, with 13 bases remaining between them. Germline CDR1 SGHKS, CDR2 YYEKEE (reference sequence). The CDR3 loop reads CASSLTGGLDSPLHF. CDR3 DNA: TGTGCCAGCAGCTTGACTGGGGGCTTAGATTCACCCCTCCACTTT.

The V call is TRBV10-3, the J call TRBJ2-7; 7 nucleotides line up with TRBD2. This CDR3 region has 14 residues. J was trimmed by 4 bases and V by 5 bases; bases with no gene match: 8. Per germline, CDR1 ENHRY and CDR2 SYGVKD. This CDR3 is CAISSGAMGYEQYF. CDR3 DNA: TGTGCCATCAGTAGCGGGGCGATGGGGTACGAGCAGTACTTC.

The rearrangement links TRBV11-2 to TRBJ2-1, with a tentative D call TRBD1 (5 bases). The length of the CDR3 is 15 residues. Trimming pared 3 bases from V and 5 bases from J, leaving 14 bases between. Germline V CDR1 and CDR2: SGHAT, FQNNGV. As DNA, the CDR3 is TGTGCCAGCAGCTTGGTTTGGCAGGGAAACAATGAGCAGTTCTTC. It specifies CASSLVWQGNNEQFF.

The chain employs TRBV5-1 and TRBJ2-2; TRBD1 is a possible D gene (6 bases). V gave up 2 bases and J gave up 0 bases, with 11 bases separating them. CDR1 and CDR2 (germline): SGHRS, YFSETQ. This CDR3 contains 16 residues. The CDR3: CASSLDRFANTGELFF. Written as DNA, the CDR3 is TGCGCCAGCAGCTTAGACAGGTTCGCGAACACCGGGGAGCTGTTTTTT.

This clone showed up many times. V gene TRBV7-8 combines with J gene TRBJ2-1; D is perhaps TRBD2 (6 bases). The CDR3 totals 16 residues. Trimming took 5 bases from V and 4 from J, leaving 18 bases between them. CDR1 is SGHVS and CDR2 is FQNEAQ in the germline V gene. CDR3 sequence reads: CASSNHRSGPYNEQFF. CDR3 DNA sequence: TGTGCCAGCAGCAACCACCGGAGCGGGCCTTACAATGAGCAGTTCTTC.

This chain connects TRBV15 to TRBJ1-3; a possible D gene is TRBD1 (5 bases). This CDR3 spans 15 amino acids. CDR1 and CDR2 (germline): LNHNV, YYDKDF (reference sequence). V shed 1 base and J shed 3 bases, with 10 bases lying between them. CDR3 region: CATSRGQGDGNTIYF. In DNA, the CDR3 is TGTGCCACCAGCAGAGGGCAGGGTGATGGAAACACCATATATTTT.

V gene TRBV6-5 combines with J gene TRBJ2-7, with 12 bases matching TRBD2. Germline V gene data show CDR1 as MNHEY and CDR2 as SVGAGI. CDR3 length: 14 residues. The trim removed 8 bases at V and 0 bases at J, leaving 2 bases unmatched. CDR3 sequence: CASGLAGSSYEQYF. The CDR3 DNA sequence: TGTGCCAGCGGACTAGCGGGGAGCTCCTACGAGCAGTACTTC.

The chain is built from TRBV27 and TRBJ2-7; 8 bases fit TRBD2. CDR3 length equals 17 residues. CDR1 and CDR2 from the germline V gene are MNHEY and SMNVEV (reference sequence). The trim removed 6 bases at V and 1 base at J, leaving 14 bases unmatched. CDR3 loop: CASRPRPTSGFSYEQYF. The CDR3 bases are TGTGCCAGCAGGCCAAGACCTACTAGCGGCTTTTCCTACGAGCAGTACTTC.

This chain links TRBV11-2 with TRBJ2-7; 9 bases map to TRBD2. The CDR3 has 16 residues. The V segment lost 1 base and the J segment 4 bases; nucleotides outside the gene matches: 8. Germline V gives CDR1 SGHAT, CDR2 FQNNGV. The CDR3 nucleotides read TGTGCCAGCAGCTTAGGGGGCGGGAGGGCGAGGTACGAGCAGTACTTC. The encoded protein is CASSLGGGRARYEQYF.

V usage is TRBV11-3 and J usage is TRBJ2-7; 7 nucleotides align to TRBD1. This CDR3 is built from 14 residues. The ends lost 5 bases at V and 0 bases at J; junction bases unmatched: 4. Germline assignment: CDR1 SGHNT and CDR2 YENEEA. The CDR3 region is CASSQGTDSYEQYF. CDR3 coding DNA: TGTGCCAGCAGCCAGGGGACAGACTCCTACGAGCAGTACTTC.

In DNA, the CDR3 is TGCAGTGCAAGTGACAGTATTAACACTGAAGCTTTCTTT. Its translation is CSASDSINTEAFF. The chain recombines TRBV20-1 with TRBJ1-1, with D tentatively TRBD1 (5 bases). The CDR3 contains 13 residues. V was shortened by 6 bases and J by 2 bases, with 13 bases between the two germline ends. Germline lookup yields CDR1 DFQATT and CDR2 SNEGSKA (reference sequence).

V gene TRBV2 combines with J gene TRBJ1-1; D unresolved. V lost 3 bases and J 4 bases, leaving 12 bases between the germline ends. CDR3 length: 14 amino acids. The germline V gene has CDR1 SNHLY and CDR2 FYNNEI. CDR3 DNA sequence: TGTGCCAGCAGTGACCGAGGGATCGGCACTGAAGCTTTCTTT. This codes for CASSDRGIGTEAFF.

V usage is TRBV28 and J usage is TRBJ1-2; 9 nucleotides align to TRBD1. Per germline, CDR1 MDHEN and CDR2 SYDVKM. V shed 6 bases, J shed 6 bases, and the junction held 5 bases outside the gene matches. CDR3 size: 13 residues. CDR3: CASRRTGGHGYTF. The CDR3 coding sequence is TGTGCCAGCAGACGAACAGGGGGCCATGGCTACACCTTC.

This clone was counted a single time. A far bigger clonotype differs at one base, so this is likely a read error. The chain is built from TRBV7-9 and TRBJ2-3; D is unresolved. The germline V and J ends were trimmed by 4 bases and 1 base, with 3 bases remaining between them. Germline V gene data show CDR1 as SEHNR and CDR2 as FQNEAQ (reference sequence). The CDR3 sequence is 12 residues long. The CDR3 DNA reads TGTGCCAGCAGCTCTCGCACAGATACGCAGTATTTT. Amino acid sequence: CASSSRTDTQYF.